This is a list of T cell receptor beta chains from one sample in a study of post-analysis software for immune sequencing data. A single record per CDR3 protein comes from TCRdb applying MiXCR to the PCR reads. Of about 770,000 distinct CDR3 sequences listed, about 43% are singletons. The sequencing input was blood. These receptor sequences come from a girl aged 10 to 17 with multiple sclerosis. Each CDR3 is given without its conserved first and last residue. Clone size is stated in some rows and not others, as once, few, many or a class when expanded.

size	V	J	CDR3
NA	TRBV24-1	TRBJ2-3	ATSDLRSGFTDTQY
few	TRBV27	TRBJ2-5	ASSLEFGHRGTQY
few	TRBV11-2	TRBJ1-2	ASSLEWDSYGYT
NA	TRBV20-1	TRBJ2-7	SARWQGYEQY
NA	TRBV10-3	TRBJ1-2	AISESMDYGYT
few	TRBV6-5	TRBJ1-2	ASSYSILGYGYT
few	TRBV12-3/TRBV12-4	TRBJ2-1	ASRDLAGAPNEQF
few	TRBV7-2	TRBJ2-5	ASRPGTSGTQETQY
few	TRBV27	TRBJ2-3	ASSSGLATQDTQY
NA	TRBV7-8	TRBJ1-1	ASNGPRALNTEAF
NA	TRBV6-2/TRBV6-3	TRBJ2-1	ASSDSAFNDEQF
NA	TRBV14	TRBJ2-1	ASSQPQRELGNEQF
NA	TRBV15	TRBJ2-7	ATSREDDDEQY
NA	TRBV20-1	TRBJ2-5	SARQTSGTGETQY
NA	TRBV29-1	TRBJ2-3	SVDRMEVDTQY
few	TRBV6-5	TRBJ1-2	ASSYVGTQGYGYT
NA	TRBV29-1	TRBJ1-2	SVHDRHYGYT
once	TRBV27	TRBJ1-5	ASSLRPGRQGGTQPQH
few	TRBV7-2	TRBJ2-7	ASSLDAGASYEQY
NA	TRBV15	TRBJ2-3	ATSRDLATDTQY
few	TRBV15	TRBJ2-7	ATSRRQGPYEQY
NA	TRBV7-9	TRBJ2-1	ASSFGSAGDEQF
NA	TRBV5-1	NA	ASSQTPGQGGPYEQY
few	TRBV7-9	TRBJ2-7	ASGVSGTSYEQY
NA	TRBV11-2	TRBJ1-1	ASEDYGNTEAF
NA	TRBV7-2	TRBJ1-2	ASSLRLQGSYGYT
NA	TRBV7-2	TRBJ2-7	ASSPQVSAAYEQY
NA	TRBV6-5	TRBJ1-5	VSSSLRAGRDSNQPQH
few	TRBV6-2/TRBV6-3	TRBJ1-5	ASSGQDNQPQH
NA	TRBV12-3/TRBV12-4	TRBJ2-1	ASSLSPRGGRGNEQF
few	TRBV6-6	TRBJ2-3	ASSYDALRQGTDTQY
NA	TRBV5-1	TRBJ2-7	ASSLVGRSYEQY
NA	TRBV29-1	NA	SVAGQGVDEQY
NA	TRBV20-1	TRBJ1-4	SAGDRTGQNEKLF
few	TRBV20-1	NA	SARGAGSYNEQY
NA	TRBV20-1	TRBJ2-7	SARLREYEQY
few	TRBV20-1	TRBJ2-3	SADPSGGKDTQY
NA	TRBV7-3	TRBJ2-7	ASSPTETSYEQY
NA	TRBV29-1	TRBJ2-1	GVGWGAYEQF
NA	TRBV7-8	TRBJ2-1	ASSLRRTSGSGEQF
NA	TRBV5-5	TRBJ2-3	ASSYQLAVSTDTQY
NA	TRBV7-2	TRBJ2-7	ASSFSTDYEQY
NA	TRBV12-3/TRBV12-4	TRBJ2-7	ASSLAGGWGEQY
NA	TRBV5-1	TRBJ2-1	ASSHKIVGNNEQF
NA	TRBV6-5	TRBJ2-6	ASSYQTGTGANVLT
NA	TRBV6-2/TRBV6-3	TRBJ2-1	ASRLRGFAYNEQF
NA	TRBV7-9	TRBJ1-2	ASSETGAYGYT